The 27 T cell receptor beta chains in this list originate from one sample, sequenced in a study of T cell repertoires in aging, cancer and after chemotherapy. Rearranged V-D-J TRB sequences were amplified with a mixed TRB-A/B primer pool. TCRdb redid the calling of the multiplex PCR reads with MiXCR, one entry per CDR3 protein. The sample gives 2,500 or so distinct CDR3 sequences, nearly 60% of which show up once; approximately 35% is in the top ten. TCR beta rearrangements were amplified from peripheral blood genomic DNA. The sequenced sample consisted of blood. The receptors were gathered from a human donor with a solid tumor.

J is TRBJ2-5 and V is TRBV30, with a tentative D call TRBD2 (5 bases). CDR1 is GTSNPN and CDR2 is SVGIG in the germline V gene (reference sequence). The CDR3 sequence is 12 residues long. Trimming left V 5 bases short and J 5 bases short, with 12 bases between. CDR3 region: CAWAEGRETQYF. The CDR3 DNA reads as TGTGCCTGGGCAGAGGGAAGGGAGACCCAGTACTTC. The complete variable domain, with remaining parts taken from reference TRBV30 and TRBJ2-5, reads SQTIHQWPATLVQPVGSPLSLECTVEGTSNPNLYWYRQAAGRGLQLLFYSVGIGQISSEVPQNLSASRPQDRQFILSSKKLLLSDSGFYLCAWAEGRETQYFGPGTRLLVL.

This CDR3 is CASSYSSGRATDTQYF. The CDR3 nucleotides are TGTGCCAGCAGTTACTCGTCCGGGAGGGCAACAGATACGCAGTATTTT. The chain employs TRBV6-6 and TRBJ2-3, with TRBD2 matching 8 bases. Germline V gives CDR1 MNHNY, CDR2 SVGAGI (reference sequence). V dropped 0 bases and J dropped 3; count of bases not matched to a gene: 5. The CDR3 length is 16 residues.

This chain's CDR3 is CASSHDLKTQYF. The CDR3 DNA sequence: TGTGCCAGCAGCCACGACTTGAAGACCCAGTACTTC. The chain links TRBV7-9 to TRBJ2-5; D is unresolved. The CDR3 is made up of 12 amino acids. Looked up from germline, CDR1 is SEHNR and CDR2 is FQNEAQ (reference sequence). Trimming removed 5 bases from V and 6 bases from J, with 10 bases in between.

J is TRBJ2-2 and V is TRBV29-1, with TRBD2 matching over 11 bases. CDR3 length: 14 amino acids. In germline, CDR1 is SQVTM, CDR2 ANQGSEA. The junction had 3 bases not matched to a gene; V was cut back by 6 bases and J by 3 bases. The CDR3 reads CSVTSGSYTGELFF. The CDR3 DNA sequence: TGCAGCGTAACTAGCGGGAGTTACACCGGGGAGCTGTTTTTT.

The chain recombines TRBV20-1 with TRBJ2-6; D unclear. This CDR3 has 14 amino acids. Germline lookup yields CDR1 DFQATT and CDR2 SNEGSKA (reference sequence). Trimming took off 4 bases at V and 0 bases at J, with 7 bases between the two ends. CDR3 coding DNA: TGCAGTGCTACAGAATACTCTGGGGCCAACGTCCTGACTTTC. It specifies CSATEYSGANVLTF.

This chain connects TRBV6-5 to TRBJ2-7, with D maybe TRBD2 (7 bases). The germline V gene has CDR1 MNHEY and CDR2 SVGAGI. The CDR3 sequence is 14 residues long. Trimming cost V 6 bases and J 6 bases, with 18 bases left between them. The CDR3 here is CASRARARGGEQYF. The CDR3 coding sequence is TGTGCCAGCAGGGCGAGGGCGAGGGGGGGCGAGCAGTACTTC.

V usage is TRBV5-5 and J usage is TRBJ1-5, with TRBD1 as a possible D gene (5 bases). CDR3 length: 15 residues. The V and J ends lost 0 bases and 4 bases respectively, with 11 bases between them. Germline V gene lookup returns CDR1 SGHKS and CDR2 YYEKEE (reference sequence). The CDR3 reads CASSLVGEWNQPQHF. The CDR3 nucleotides are TGTGCCAGCAGCTTGGTAGGGGAGTGGAATCAGCCCCAGCATTTT.

The chain employs TRBV24-1 and TRBJ2-2, with D possibly being TRBD1 (6 bases). From germline, CDR1 is KGHDR and CDR2 SFDVKD. The V and J ends lost 4 bases and 4 bases respectively, with 12 bases between them. The CDR3 is made up of 15 amino acids. The CDR3 loop reads CATSDSGQSTGELFF. In nucleotides, the CDR3 is TGTGCCACCAGTGACTCCGGACAGAGCACCGGGGAGCTGTTTTTT.

There are a few counts of this clonotype. This chain joins TRBV29-1 and TRBJ1-2; D uncertain. CDR1 is SQVTM, CDR2 ANQGSEA, per germline. The CDR3 spans 13 residues. Trimming shortened V by 3 bases and J by 4 bases, and 12 bases separated the two germline ends. The CDR3 nucleotides read TGCAGCGTTGAGTCTGGTCAGATCTATGGCTACACCTTC. This gives the protein CSVESGQIYGYTF.

The chain couples TRBV6-2 or TRBV6-3 to TRBJ2-7; 8 nucleotides line up with TRBD1. The CDR3 has 14 residues. V lost 4 bases to trimming and J lost 6 bases; unmatched junction nucleotides: 8. Germline CDR1 reads MNHEY; CDR2 reads SVGEGT. In nucleotides, the CDR3 is TGTGCCAGCAGTTTGTCGACAGGGGCGCGCGAGCAGTACTTC. Protein sequence: CASSLSTGAREQYF.

The V and J genes are TRBV5-6 and TRBJ2-2, with 8 bases fitting TRBD1. Germline loops: CDR1 SGHDT, CDR2 YYEEEE. This CDR3 comprises 15 residues. J was trimmed by 1 base and V by 4 bases; bases with no gene match: 3. CDR3 DNA: TGTGCCAGCAGCACCGGACAGGGGAACACCGGGGAGCTGTTTTTT. It codes for CASSTGQGNTGELFF.

The rearrangement links TRBV7-2 to TRBJ1-3; no firm D call. Trimming stripped 1 base from V and 4 bases from J, with 5 bases between. From germline, CDR1 is SGHTA and CDR2 FQGNSA. CDR3 length: 13 amino acids. For the CDR3, the DNA is TGTGCCAGCAGCTTAGTCCTGGGAAACACCATATATTTT. It encodes CASSLVLGNTIYF. The full variable domain, with the rest looked up from reference TRBV7-2 and TRBJ1-3, is GAGVSQSPSNKVTEKGKDVELRCDPISGHTALYWYRQSLGQGLEFLIYFQGNSAPDKSGLPSDRFSAERTGGSVSTLTIQRTQQEDSAVYLCASSLVLGNTIYFGEGSWLTVV.

The genes are TRBV18 and TRBJ1-3; D might be TRBD1 (5 bases). Trimming took 6 bases from V and 4 from J, leaving 13 bases between them. Germline loops: CDR1 KGHSH, CDR2 LQKENI. The CDR3 covers 14 residues. The CDR3 is CASSNLDNGNTIYF. The CDR3 nucleotides are TGTGCCAGCTCCAATCTGGACAACGGAAACACCATATATTTT.

The chain uses TRBV7-9 and TRBJ1-2; D call uncertain. V was trimmed by 4 bases and J by 10 bases, leaving 28 bases between them. This CDR3 comprises 17 residues. CDR1 is SEHNR, CDR2 FQNEAQ, per germline (reference sequence). CDR3 amino acids: CASSSVNSRHRTEHYTF. DNA of the CDR3: TGTGCCAGCAGCTCGGTCAATTCGCGGCACCGGACTGAACACTACACCTTC.

This clonotype was counted only a few times. This chain links TRBV11-2 with TRBJ1-1, with TRBD1 as a possible D gene (5 bases). The germline V gene encodes CDR1 SGHAT and CDR2 FQNNGV. The CDR3 loop spans 14 amino acids. V dropped 1 base and J dropped 5 bases, with 11 bases sitting between them. The CDR3 DNA sequence: TGTGCCAGCAGCTTAGCGGGGGGAGGGACTGAAGCTTTCTTT. Translated: CASSLAGGGTEAFF. Full variable domain (remainder filled in from reference TRBV11-2 and TRBJ1-1): EAGVAQSPRYKIIEKRQSVAFWCNPISGHATLYWYQQILGQGPKLLIQFQNNGVVDDSQLPKDRFSAERLKGVDSTLKIQPAKLEDSAVYLCASSLAGGGTEAFFGQGTRLTVV.

The chain links TRBV6-1 to TRBJ1-3, with a tentative D call TRBD1 (6 bases). This CDR3 spans 18 amino acids. Deletions cut 3 bases from V and 1 base from J, with 19 bases between. CDR1 is MNHNS and CDR2 is SASEGT in the germline V gene. The CDR3 protein is CASSDVGFNRVSGNTIYF. CDR3 DNA: TGTGCCAGCAGTGATGTAGGTTTTAACAGGGTATCTGGAAACACCATATATTTT.

The gene calls are TRBV4-3 and TRBJ2-1; TRBD2 matches at 8 bases. Trimming took 0 bases from V and 9 from J; bases not matched to a gene: 13. The CDR3 loop spans 17 amino acids. Germline V gene lookup returns CDR1 LGHNA and CDR2 YSLEER. In DNA, the CDR3 is TGCGCCAGCAGCCAAGACCCGCAGGCGGGAGGTTTTAGTGAGCAGTTCTTC. This codes for CASSQDPQAGGFSEQFF.

This clonotype was counted a few times. J is TRBJ1-1 and V is TRBV27; D is ambiguous. CDR3 size: 15 residues. V lost 3 bases and J lost 2, with 13 bases in between. Germline CDR1 and CDR2: MNHEY and SMNVEV (reference sequence). The CDR3 region has the DNA TGTGCCAGCAGTTTTCTTGGTCGCCCCAACACTGAAGCTTTCTTT. Translated, it gives CASSFLGRPNTEAFF.

V and J are TRBV20-1 and TRBJ2-1; D may be TRBD1 (5 bases). The CDR3 extends over 12 amino acids. CDR1 is DFQATT, CDR2 SNEGSKA, per germline (reference sequence). Trimming removed 6 bases from V and 4 bases from J, with 10 bases in between. CDR3 DNA: TGCAGTGCCTCTCGACAGTACAATGAGCAGTTCTTC. Residues: CSASRQYNEQFF.

This clonotype came up a few times. CDR3 in DNA: TGTGCCAGCAGCCTTATAGGGGGGACCTACAATGAGCAGTTCTTC. It yields the protein CASSLIGGTYNEQFF. The genes are TRBV6-1 and TRBJ2-1, with D tentatively TRBD1 or TRBD2 (6 bases each). The CDR3 runs to 15 residues. V was pared by 6 bases and J by 2 bases, with 14 bases between. CDR1 and CDR2 from the germline V gene are MNHNS and SASEGT.

In nucleotides, the CDR3 is TGTGCCAGCAGTTTGAGACCGAATGGGAACACTGAAGCTTTCTTT. This gives the protein CASSLRPNGNTEAFF. This chain uses TRBV27 with TRBJ1-1; D unresolved. The CDR3 is 15 residues long. CDR1 MNHEY and CDR2 SMNVEV come from the germline V gene (reference sequence). V was shortened by 3 bases and J by 1 base, with 12 bases between the two germline ends.

The chain carries TRBV19 and TRBJ2-5; 8 bases map to TRBD1. The V gene end was trimmed by 6 bases and the J gene end by 4 bases; junction bases not matched to a gene: 13. Germline loops: CDR1 LNHDA, CDR2 SQIVND (reference sequence). CDR3 length: 16 residues. The DNA for the CDR3 is TGTGCCAGTAGGAGGAACGACAGGGGAGGTTTAGAGACCCAGTACTTC. Translated, it gives CASRRNDRGGLETQYF.

In its sample, this clonotype was seen once. V usage is TRBV6-5 and J usage is TRBJ2-1; 14 bases line up with TRBD2. CDR3 length: 18 residues. Germline V lookup: CDR1 MNHEY, CDR2 SVGAGI. J gave up 3 bases and V 0 bases, and 4 bases lay outside the gene matches. CDR3 in amino acids: CASSYSGLAGGSYNEQFF. CDR3 sequence (DNA): TGTGCCAGCAGTTACTCCGGACTAGCGGGAGGAAGCTACAATGAGCAGTTCTTC.

V usage is TRBV6-1 and J usage is TRBJ1-3; D gene uncertain. The CDR3 has 11 amino acids. Germline lookup yields CDR1 MNHNS and CDR2 SASEGT. V dropped 4 bases and J dropped 8 bases, with 6 bases sitting between them. CDR3 loop: CASSAFYTIYF. The CDR3 nucleotides read TGTGCCAGCAGTGCTTTTTACACCATATATTTT.

The rearrangement links TRBV6-2 or TRBV6-3 to TRBJ2-5; unclear D gene. The DNA matches TRBJ2-7 better at its end, which makes the J call doubtful. CDR1 and CDR2 (germline): MNHEY, SVGEGT. There are 12 residues in the CDR3. The CDR3 DNA reads as TGTGCCAGCAGGGCAGACTCCTACGAGCAGTACTTC. It encodes CASRADSYEQYF.

This chain uses TRBV20-1 with TRBJ2-5; 8 bases are a match to TRBD2. The germline V gene has CDR1 DFQATT and CDR2 SNEGSKA (reference sequence). V shed 6 bases, J shed 1 base, and the junction held 7 bases outside the gene matches. The CDR3 runs 14 residues. CDR3 in amino acids: CSAGRAGAQETQYF. CDR3 coding DNA: TGCAGTGCGGGGAGAGCGGGGGCCCAAGAGACCCAGTACTTC.

The J gene is TRBJ2-1, the V gene TRBV6-5; unclear D gene. This CDR3 region has 12 residues. V lost 5 bases and J lost 6, with 8 bases in between. Germline V CDR1 and CDR2: MNHEY, SVGAGI. CDR3 nucleotide sequence: TGTGCCAGCAGTCCCACGCTCAATGAGCAGTTCTTC. Amino acids: CASSPTLNEQFF.